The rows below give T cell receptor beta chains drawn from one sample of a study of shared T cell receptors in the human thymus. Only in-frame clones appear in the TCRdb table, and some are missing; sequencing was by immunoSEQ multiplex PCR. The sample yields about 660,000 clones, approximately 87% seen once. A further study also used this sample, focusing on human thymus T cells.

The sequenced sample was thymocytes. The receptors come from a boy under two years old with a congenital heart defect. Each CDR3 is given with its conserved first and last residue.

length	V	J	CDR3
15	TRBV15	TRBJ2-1	CATSRLAGSYNEQFF
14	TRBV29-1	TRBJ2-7	CSVRPTPSEDEQYF
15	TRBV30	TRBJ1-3	CAWSGPDRERNTIYF
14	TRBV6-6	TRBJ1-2	CASTPGQGDIGYTF
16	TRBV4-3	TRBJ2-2	CASSQGTGGHTGELFF
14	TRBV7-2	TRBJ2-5	CASSQRGGPETQYF
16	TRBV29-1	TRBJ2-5	CSVGPPSGRAGETQYF
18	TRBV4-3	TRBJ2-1	CASSQATSGRVTYNEQFF
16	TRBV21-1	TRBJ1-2	CASSKAGNGTGVGYTF
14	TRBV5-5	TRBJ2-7	CASSLGGGPGEQYF
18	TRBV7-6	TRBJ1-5	CASSLGTGDAASNQPQHF
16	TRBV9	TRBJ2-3	CASSGTGGSSTDTQYF
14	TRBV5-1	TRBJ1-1	CASSFPSGGTEAFF
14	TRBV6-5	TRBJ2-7	CASSYGQSTYEQYF
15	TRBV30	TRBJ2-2	CAWSLERGGTGELFF
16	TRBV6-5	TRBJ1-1	CASSYSRSGWRAEAFF
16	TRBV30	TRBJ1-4	CAWSVGHRGTNEKLFF
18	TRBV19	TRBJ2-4	CASSMDRGRPIAKNIQYF
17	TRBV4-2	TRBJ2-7	CASSQGPASGRAYEQYF
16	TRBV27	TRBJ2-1	CASSFRPWEGPDEQFF
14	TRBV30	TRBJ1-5	CAWRTAYSNQPQHF
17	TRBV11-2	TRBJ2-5	CASSLRSGLALQETQYF
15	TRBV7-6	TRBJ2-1	CASSLAPAGGSEQFF
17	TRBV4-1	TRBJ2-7	CASSQGSEGQGKYEQYF
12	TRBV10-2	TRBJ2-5	CASSPFQETQYF
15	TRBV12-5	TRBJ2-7	CASGFSAGDSYEQYF
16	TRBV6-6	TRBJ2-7	CASSHEGTSGTYEQYF
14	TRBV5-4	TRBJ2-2	CASSLERGTGELFF